Reported below is one T cell receptor beta chain. Antigen unknown. Looked up from germline, CDR1 is KGHSH and CDR2 is LQKENI. V shed 2 bases and J 5 bases; nucleotides not matched to a gene: 11. The CDR3 length is 19 residues. This record belongs to a study of Ad26.COV2.S vaccination and SARS-CoV-2 variants. Overall study: Intramuscular Ad26.COV2.S at 5x10^10 or 1x10^11 viral particles. Study-wide results and limits: Breadth and depth estimates from TCRs may understate total T cell responses. The placebo group had lower spike-specific TCR breadth than the vaccine recipients did.

Regarding treatment: 15 to 20 received Ad26.COV2.S at low or high dose, single or two shots; roughly five received placebo; per-sample allocation not given. On day 63 after the first injection, vaccine and placebo recipients gave samples. Data came from immunoSEQ multiplex PCR; TCRdb stores just in-frame clones and leaves some out. The sample shows fewer than 500,000 clones, roughly nine tenths of them seen only once. This TCR was sampled from a person aged 18 to 59 who received the Ad26.COV2.S COVID-19 vaccine or a placebo. The chain combines TRBV18 with TRBJ2-3; 15 nucleotides align to TRBD2. This material consisted of peripheral blood, taken in a trial of Ad26.COV2.S vaccine versus placebo. The CDR3 is CASSPTAGGLAGGGDTQYF. The CDR3 DNA reads as TGTGCCAGCTCACCAACCGCCGGGGGACTAGCGGGGGGCGGAGATACGCAGTATTTT.